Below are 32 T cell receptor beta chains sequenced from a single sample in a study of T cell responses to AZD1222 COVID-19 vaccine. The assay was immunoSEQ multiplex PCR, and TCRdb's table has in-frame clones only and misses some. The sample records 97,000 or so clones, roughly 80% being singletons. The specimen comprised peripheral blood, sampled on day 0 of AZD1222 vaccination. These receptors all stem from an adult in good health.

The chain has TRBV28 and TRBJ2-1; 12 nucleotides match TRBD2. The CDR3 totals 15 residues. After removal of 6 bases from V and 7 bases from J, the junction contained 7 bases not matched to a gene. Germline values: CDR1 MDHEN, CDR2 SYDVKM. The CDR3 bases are TGTGCCAGCAGGGCTAGCGGGGGGGCCGAGAATGAGCAGTTCTTC. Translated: CASRASGGAENEQFF. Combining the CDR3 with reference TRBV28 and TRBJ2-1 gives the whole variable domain DVKVTQSSRYLVKRTGEKVFLECVQDMDHENMFWYRQDPGLGLRLIYFSYDVKMKEKGDIPEGYSVSREKKERFSLILESASTNQTSMYLCASRASGGAENEQFFGPGTRLTVL.

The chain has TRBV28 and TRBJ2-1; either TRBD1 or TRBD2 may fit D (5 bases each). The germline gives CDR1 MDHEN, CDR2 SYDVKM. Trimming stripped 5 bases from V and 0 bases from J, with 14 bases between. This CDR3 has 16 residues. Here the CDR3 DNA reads TGTGCCAGCAGTACAGAATGGGGGAGCTCCTACAATGAGCAGTTCTTC. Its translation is CASSTEWGSSYNEQFF.

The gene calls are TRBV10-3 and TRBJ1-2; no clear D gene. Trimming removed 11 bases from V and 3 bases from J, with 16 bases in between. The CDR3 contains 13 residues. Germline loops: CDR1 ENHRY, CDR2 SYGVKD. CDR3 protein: CASGRERDYGYTF. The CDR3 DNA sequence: TGTGCCTCGGGGAGGGAGAGGGACTATGGCTACACCTTC.

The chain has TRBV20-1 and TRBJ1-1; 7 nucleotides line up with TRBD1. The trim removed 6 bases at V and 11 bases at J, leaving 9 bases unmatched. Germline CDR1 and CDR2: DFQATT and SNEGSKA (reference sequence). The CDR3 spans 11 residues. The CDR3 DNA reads TGCAGTGCCAACCCAGGGGGATGGGCTTTCTTT. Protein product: CSANPGGWAFF.

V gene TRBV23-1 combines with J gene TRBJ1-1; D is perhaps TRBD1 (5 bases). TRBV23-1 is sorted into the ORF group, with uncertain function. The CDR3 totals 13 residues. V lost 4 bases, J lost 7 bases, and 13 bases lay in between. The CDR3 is CASSRTDTHEAFF. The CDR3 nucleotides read TGCGCCAGCAGTCGGACGGACACCCATGAAGCTTTCTTT.

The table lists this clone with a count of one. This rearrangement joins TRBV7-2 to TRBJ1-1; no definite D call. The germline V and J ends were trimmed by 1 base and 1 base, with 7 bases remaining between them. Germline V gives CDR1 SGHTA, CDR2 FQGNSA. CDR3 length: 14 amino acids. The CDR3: CASSLGTANTEAFF. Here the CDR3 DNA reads TGTGCCAGCAGCTTAGGAACAGCGAACACTGAAGCTTTCTTT.

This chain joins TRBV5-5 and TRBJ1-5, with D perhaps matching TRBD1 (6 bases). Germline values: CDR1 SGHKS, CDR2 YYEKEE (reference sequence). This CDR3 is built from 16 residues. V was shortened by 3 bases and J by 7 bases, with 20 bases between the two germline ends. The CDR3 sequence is CASSSWGPGGGQPQHF. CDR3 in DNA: TGTGCCAGCAGCTCCTGGGGTCCGGGGGGCGGACAGCCCCAGCATTTT.

The CDR3 loop reads CASSARQGVGYTF. CDR3 nucleotides: TGTGCCAGCAGCGCACGTCAGGGGGTTGGCTACACCTTC. This chain uses TRBV3-1 (or the pseudogene TRBV3-2) with TRBJ1-2; 7 nucleotides agree with TRBD1. The CDR3 spans 13 residues. Trimming cost V 5 bases and J 7 bases; bases outside gene matches: 7. CDR1 and CDR2 (germline): LGHDT, YNNKEL (reference sequence).

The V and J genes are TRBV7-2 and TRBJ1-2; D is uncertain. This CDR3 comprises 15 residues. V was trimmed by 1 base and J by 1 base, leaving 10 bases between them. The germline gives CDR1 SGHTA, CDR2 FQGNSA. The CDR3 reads CASSLDPGRNYGYTF. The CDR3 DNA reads TGTGCCAGCAGCTTAGATCCAGGTCGTAACTATGGCTACACCTTC. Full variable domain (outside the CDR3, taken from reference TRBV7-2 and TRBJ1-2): GAGVSQSPSNKVTEKGKDVELRCDPISGHTALYWYRQSLGQGLEFLIYFQGNSAPDKSGLPSDRFSAERTGGSVSTLTIQRTQQEDSAVYLCASSLDPGRNYGYTFGSGTRLTVV.

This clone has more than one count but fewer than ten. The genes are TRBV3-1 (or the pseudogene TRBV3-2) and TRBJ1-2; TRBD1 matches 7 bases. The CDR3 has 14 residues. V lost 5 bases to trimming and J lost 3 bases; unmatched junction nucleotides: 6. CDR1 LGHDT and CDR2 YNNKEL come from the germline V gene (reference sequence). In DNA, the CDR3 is TGTGCCAGCAGCATCGACAGGGTGGACTATGGCTACACCTTC. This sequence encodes CASSIDRVDYGYTF.

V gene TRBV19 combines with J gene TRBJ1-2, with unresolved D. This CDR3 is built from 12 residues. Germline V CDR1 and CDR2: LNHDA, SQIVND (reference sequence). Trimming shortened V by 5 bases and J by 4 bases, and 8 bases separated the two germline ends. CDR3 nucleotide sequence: TGTGCCAGTAGTGCCCCCAGCTATGGCTACACCTTC. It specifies CASSAPSYGYTF. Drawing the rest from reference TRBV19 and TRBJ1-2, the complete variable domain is DGGITQSPKYLFRKEGQNVTLSCEQNLNHDAMYWYRQDPGQGLRLIYYSQIVNDFQKGDIAEGYSVSREKKESFPLTVTSAQKNPTAFYLCASSAPSYGYTFGSGTRLTVV.

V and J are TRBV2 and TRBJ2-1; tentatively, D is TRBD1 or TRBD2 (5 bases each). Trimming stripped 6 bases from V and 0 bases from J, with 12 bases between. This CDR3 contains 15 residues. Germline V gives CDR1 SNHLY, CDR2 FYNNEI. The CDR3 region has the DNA TGTGCCAGCAGCAGGGTCGCGGGCTCCTACAATGAGCAGTTCTTC. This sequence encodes CASSRVAGSYNEQFF.

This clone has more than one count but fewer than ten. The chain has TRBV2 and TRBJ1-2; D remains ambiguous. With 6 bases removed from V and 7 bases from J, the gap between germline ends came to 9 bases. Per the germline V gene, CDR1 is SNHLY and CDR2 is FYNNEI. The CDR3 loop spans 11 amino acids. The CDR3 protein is CASRSRGGYTF. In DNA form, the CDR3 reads TGTGCCAGCAGAAGTCGTGGTGGCTACACCTTC.

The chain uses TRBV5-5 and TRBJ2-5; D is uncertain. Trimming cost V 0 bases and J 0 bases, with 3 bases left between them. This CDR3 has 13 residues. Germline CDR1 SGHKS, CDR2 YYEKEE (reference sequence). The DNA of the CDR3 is TGTGCCAGCAGCTTGGCTCACCAAGAGACCCAGTACTTC. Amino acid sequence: CASSLAHQETQYF.

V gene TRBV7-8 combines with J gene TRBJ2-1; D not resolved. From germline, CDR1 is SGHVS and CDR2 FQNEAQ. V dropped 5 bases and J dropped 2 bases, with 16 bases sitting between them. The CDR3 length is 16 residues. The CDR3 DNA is TGTGCCAGCAGCGAGACCTTGCGTACGACCTACAATGAGCAGTTCTTC. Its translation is CASSETLRTTYNEQFF.

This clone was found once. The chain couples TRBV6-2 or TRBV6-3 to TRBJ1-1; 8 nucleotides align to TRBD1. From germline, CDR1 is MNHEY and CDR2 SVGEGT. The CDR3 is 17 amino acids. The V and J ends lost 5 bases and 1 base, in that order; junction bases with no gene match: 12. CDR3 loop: CASSRSQGGLRNTEAFF. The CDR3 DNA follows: TGTGCCAGCAGTCGGTCACAGGGGGGTTTGAGGAACACTGAAGCTTTCTTT.

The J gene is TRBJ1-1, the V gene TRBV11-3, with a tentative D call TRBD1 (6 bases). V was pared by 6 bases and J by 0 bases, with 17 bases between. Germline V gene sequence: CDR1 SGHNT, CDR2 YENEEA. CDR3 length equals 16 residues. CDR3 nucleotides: TGTGCCAGCAGGCAAAGGACAGTTCAAATGAACACTGAAGCTTTCTTT. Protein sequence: CASRQRTVQMNTEAFF.

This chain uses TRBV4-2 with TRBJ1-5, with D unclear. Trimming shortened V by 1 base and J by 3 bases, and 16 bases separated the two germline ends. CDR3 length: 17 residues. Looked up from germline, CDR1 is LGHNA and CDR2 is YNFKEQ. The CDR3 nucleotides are TGTGCCAGCAGCCAAGGGGGTCTAGGAGGTTTCAATCAGCCCCAGCATTTT. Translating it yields CASSQGGLGGFNQPQHF.

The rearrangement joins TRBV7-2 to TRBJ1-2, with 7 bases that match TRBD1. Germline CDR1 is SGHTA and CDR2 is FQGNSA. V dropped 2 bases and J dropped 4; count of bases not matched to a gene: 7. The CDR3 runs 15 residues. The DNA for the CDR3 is TGTGCCAGCAGCTTACCGGGACAGCCATCCTATGGCTACACCTTC. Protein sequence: CASSLPGQPSYGYTF.

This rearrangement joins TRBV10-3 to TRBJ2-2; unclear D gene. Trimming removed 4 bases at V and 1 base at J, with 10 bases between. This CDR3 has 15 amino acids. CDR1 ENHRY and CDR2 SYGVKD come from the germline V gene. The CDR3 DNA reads TGTGCCATCAGTGCGGCTACGCAGAACACCGGGGAGCTGTTTTTT. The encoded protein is CAISAATQNTGELFF.

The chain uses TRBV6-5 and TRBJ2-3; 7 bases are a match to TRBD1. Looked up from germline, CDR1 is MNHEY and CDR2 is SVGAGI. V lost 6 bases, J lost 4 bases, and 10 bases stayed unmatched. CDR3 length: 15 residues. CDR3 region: CASRAGGTGADTQYF. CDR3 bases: TGTGCCAGCAGGGCAGGGGGTACGGGTGCAGATACGCAGTATTTT.

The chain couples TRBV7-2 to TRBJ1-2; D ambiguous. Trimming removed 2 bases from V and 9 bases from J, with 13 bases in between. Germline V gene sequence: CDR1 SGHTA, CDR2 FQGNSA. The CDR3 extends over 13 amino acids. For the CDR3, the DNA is TGTGCCAGCAGCTTATCCCTCTCCCGTAGCTACACCTTC. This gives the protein CASSLSLSRSYTF.

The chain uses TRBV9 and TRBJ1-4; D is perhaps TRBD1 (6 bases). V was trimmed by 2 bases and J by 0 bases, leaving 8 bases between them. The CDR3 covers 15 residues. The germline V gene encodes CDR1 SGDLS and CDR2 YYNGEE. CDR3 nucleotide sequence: TGTGCCAGCAGCGTCGGGACATCAACTAATGAAAAACTGTTTTTT. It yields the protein CASSVGTSTNEKLFF.

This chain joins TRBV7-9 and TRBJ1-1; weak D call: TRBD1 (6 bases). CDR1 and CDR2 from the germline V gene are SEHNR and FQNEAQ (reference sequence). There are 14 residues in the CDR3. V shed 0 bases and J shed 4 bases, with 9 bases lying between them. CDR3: CASSLAAGATEAFF. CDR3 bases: TGTGCCAGCAGCTTAGCGGCAGGGGCCACTGAAGCTTTCTTT.

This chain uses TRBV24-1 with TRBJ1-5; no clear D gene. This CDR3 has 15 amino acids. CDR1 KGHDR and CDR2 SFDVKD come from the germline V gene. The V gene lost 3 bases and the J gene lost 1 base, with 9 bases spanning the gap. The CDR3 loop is CATSDPRRSNQPQHF. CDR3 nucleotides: TGTGCCACCAGTGATCCTAGACGGAGCAATCAGCCCCAGCATTTT.

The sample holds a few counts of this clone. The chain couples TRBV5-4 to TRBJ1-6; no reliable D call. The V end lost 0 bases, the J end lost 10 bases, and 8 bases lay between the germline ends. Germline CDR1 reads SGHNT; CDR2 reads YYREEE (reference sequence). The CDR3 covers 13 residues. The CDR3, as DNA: TGTGCCAGCAGCTTGGAGGGTGGCTCACCCCTCCACTTT. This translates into CASSLEGGSPLHF.

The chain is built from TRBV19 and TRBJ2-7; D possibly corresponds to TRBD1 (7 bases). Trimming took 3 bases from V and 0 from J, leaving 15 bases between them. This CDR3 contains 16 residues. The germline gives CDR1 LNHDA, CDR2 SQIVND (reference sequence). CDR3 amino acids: CASSIQGGASSYEQYF. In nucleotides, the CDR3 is TGTGCCAGTAGTATTCAGGGGGGTGCCAGCTCCTACGAGCAGTACTTC.

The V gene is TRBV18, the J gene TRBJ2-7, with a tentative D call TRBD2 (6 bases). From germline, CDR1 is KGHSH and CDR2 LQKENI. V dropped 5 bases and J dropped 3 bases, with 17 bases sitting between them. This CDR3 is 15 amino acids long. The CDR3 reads CASSSPGGNRYEQYV. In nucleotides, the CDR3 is TGTGCCAGCTCATCCCCTGGGGGGAACCGCTACGAGCAGTACGTC.

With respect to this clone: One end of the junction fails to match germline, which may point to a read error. Written as DNA, the CDR3 is TGTGCCAGCAGCTTGGAGGAGGCGTCCACCGCCGTGCACTTC. This sequence encodes CASSLEEASTAVHF. V usage is TRBV5-5 and J usage is TRBJ2-5, with a tentative D call TRBD2 (5 bases). The CDR3 spans 14 residues. The germline gives CDR1 SGHKS, CDR2 YYEKEE (reference sequence).

CDR3 bases: TGTGCCAGCAGGACCTCCGGGACAGGGGATTATGGCTACACCTTC. Its protein is CASRTSGTGDYGYTF. The chain joins TRBV6-5 to TRBJ1-2; 10 positions match TRBD1. Germline loops: CDR1 MNHEY, CDR2 SVGAGI. The CDR3 is 15 residues long. J lost 5 bases, V lost 6 bases, and 9 bases had no gene match.

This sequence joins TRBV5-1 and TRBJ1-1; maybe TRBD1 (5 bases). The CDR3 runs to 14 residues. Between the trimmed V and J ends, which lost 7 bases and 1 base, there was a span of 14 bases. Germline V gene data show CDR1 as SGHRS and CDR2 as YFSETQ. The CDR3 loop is CASDLGGPNTEAFF. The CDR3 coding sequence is TGCGCCAGCGACCTGGGGGGACCGAACACTGAAGCTTTCTTT.

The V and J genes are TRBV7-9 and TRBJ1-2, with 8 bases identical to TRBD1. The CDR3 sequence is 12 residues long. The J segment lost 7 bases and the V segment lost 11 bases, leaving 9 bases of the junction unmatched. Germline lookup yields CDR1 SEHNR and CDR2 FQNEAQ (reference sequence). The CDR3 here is CALMEQGAGYTF. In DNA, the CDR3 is TGTGCCCTCATGGAGCAGGGGGCTGGCTACACCTTC.